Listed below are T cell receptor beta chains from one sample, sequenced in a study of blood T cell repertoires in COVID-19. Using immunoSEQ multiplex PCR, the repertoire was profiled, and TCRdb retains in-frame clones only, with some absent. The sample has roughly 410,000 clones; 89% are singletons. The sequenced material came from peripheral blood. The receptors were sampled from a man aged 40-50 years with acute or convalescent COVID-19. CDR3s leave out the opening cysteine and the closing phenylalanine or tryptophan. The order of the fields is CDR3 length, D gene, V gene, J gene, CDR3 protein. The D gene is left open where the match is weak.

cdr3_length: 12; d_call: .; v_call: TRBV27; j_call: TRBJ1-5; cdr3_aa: ASSLSLGAQPQH
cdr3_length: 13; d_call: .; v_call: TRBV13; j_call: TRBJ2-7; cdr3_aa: ASSLAGTGTYEQY
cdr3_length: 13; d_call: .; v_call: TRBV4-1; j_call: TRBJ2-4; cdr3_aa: ASASLGLAKNIQY
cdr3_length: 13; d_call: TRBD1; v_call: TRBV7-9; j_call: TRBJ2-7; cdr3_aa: ASSLRGQGTHEQY
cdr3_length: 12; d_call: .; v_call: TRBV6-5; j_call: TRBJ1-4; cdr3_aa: ASRREAIDEKLF
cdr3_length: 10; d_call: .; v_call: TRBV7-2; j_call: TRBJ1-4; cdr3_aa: ASSAGVLELF
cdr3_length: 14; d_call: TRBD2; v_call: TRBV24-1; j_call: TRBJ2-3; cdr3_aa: ATSVWTSGEGDTQY
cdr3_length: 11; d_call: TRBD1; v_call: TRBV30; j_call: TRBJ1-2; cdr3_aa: AWSKGALEGYT
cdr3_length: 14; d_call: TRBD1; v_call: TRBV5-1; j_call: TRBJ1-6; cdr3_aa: ASRLGQGMGNSPLH
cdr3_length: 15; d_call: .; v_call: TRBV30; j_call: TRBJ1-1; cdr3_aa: AWSVLSHNRIGTEAF
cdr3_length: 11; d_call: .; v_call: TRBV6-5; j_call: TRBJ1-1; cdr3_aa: ASSYGMNTEAF
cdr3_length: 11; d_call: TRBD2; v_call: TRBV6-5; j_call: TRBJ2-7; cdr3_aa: ASGSGRGLEQY
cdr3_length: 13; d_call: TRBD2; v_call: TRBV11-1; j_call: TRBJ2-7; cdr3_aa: ASRTGLAGSYEQY
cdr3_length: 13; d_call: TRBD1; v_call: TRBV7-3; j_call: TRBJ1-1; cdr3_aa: ASSSDRGPNTEAF
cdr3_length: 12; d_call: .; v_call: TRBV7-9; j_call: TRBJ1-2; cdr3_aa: ASSLGLRDDGYT
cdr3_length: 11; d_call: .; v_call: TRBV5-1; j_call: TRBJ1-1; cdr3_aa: ASSLDPYTEAF
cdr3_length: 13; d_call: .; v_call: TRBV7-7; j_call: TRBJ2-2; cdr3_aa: ASSPAAGGGGELF
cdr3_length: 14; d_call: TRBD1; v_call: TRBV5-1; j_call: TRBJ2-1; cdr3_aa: ASSLGQGAGHNEQF
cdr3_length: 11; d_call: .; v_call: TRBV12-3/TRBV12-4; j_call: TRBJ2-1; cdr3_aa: ASTRTEEGEQF
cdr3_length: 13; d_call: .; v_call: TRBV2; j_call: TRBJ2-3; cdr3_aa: ASSENRWNTDTQY
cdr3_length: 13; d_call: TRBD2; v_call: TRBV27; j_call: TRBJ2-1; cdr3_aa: ASSLLAGLIDEQF
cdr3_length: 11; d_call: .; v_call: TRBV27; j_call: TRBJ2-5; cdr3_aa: ASSQGYQETQY
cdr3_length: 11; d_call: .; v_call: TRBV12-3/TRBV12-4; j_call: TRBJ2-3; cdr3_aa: ASSWDILGTQY
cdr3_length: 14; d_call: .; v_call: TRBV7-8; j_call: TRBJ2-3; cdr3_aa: ASSLVVPGGTDTQY
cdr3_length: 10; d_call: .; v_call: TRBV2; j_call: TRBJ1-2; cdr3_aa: ASPDSNYGYT
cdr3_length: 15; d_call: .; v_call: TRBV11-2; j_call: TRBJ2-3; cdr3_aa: ASSLERGRTPTDTQY
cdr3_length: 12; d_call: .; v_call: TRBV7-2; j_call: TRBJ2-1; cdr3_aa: ASSLSWGHSEQF
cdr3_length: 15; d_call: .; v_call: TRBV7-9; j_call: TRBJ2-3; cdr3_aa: ASSLAPLGAITDTQY
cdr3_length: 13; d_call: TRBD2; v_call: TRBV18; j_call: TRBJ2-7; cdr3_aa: ASSLLLAGEDEQY
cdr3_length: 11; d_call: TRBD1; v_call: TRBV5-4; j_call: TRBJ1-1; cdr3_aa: ASSFGTASEAF
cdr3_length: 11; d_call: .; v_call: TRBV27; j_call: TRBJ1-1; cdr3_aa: ASSLIGGTEAF
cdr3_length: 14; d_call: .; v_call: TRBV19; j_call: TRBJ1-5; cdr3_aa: ASSIEMGASNQPQH
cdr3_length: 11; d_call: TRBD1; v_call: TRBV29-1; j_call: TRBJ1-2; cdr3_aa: SVVGGTDYGYT
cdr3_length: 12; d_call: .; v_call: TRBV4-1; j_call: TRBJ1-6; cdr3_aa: ASSQGPLNSPLH
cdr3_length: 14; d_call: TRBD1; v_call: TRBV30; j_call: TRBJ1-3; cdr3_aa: AWSTAGTGSGNTIY
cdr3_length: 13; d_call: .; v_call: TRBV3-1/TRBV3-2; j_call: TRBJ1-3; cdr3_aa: ASSLRWSSGNTIY
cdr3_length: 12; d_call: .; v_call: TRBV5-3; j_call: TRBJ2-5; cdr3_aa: ARSLGRGQETQY
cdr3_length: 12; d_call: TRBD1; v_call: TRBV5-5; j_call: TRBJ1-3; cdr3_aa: ASFTGDRGNTIY
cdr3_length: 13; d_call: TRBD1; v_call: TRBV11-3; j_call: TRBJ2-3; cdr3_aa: ASSLGQGLTDTQY
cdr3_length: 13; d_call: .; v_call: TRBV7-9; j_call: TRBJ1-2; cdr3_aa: ASSPNSDRTNGYT
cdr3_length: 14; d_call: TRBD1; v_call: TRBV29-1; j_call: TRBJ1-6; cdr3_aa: SVKGTGALRRSPLH
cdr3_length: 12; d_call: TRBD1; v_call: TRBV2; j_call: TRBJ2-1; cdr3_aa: ASRSGTEYNEQF
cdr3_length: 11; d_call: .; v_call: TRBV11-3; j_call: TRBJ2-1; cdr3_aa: ASSSSRDGGQF
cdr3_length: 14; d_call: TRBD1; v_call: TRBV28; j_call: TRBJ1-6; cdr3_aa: ASRATGTANYSPLH
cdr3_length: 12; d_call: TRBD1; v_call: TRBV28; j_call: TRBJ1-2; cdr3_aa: ASSITGDGEGYT
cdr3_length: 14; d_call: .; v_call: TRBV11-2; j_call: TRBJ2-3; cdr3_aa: ASSPGAGASTDTQY